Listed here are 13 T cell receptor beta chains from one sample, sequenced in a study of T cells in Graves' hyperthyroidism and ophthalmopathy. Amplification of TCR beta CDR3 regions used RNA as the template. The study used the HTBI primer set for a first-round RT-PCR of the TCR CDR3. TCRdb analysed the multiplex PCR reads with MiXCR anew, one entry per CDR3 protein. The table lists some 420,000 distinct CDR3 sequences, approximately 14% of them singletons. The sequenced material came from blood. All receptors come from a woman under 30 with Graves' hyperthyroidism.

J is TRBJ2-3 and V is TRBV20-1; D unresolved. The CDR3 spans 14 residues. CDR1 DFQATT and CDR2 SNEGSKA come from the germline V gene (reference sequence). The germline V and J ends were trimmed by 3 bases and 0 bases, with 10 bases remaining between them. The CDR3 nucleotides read TGCAGTGCTAGTATTACAACTAGCACAGATACGCAGTATTTT. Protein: CSASITTSTDTQYF.

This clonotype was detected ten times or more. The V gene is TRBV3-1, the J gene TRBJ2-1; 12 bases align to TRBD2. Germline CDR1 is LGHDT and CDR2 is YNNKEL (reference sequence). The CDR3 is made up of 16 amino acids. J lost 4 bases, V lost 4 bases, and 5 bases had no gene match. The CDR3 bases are TGTGCCAGCAGCCCACTGGGGACTAGCGGGTACAATGAGCAGTTCTTC. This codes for CASSPLGTSGYNEQFF.

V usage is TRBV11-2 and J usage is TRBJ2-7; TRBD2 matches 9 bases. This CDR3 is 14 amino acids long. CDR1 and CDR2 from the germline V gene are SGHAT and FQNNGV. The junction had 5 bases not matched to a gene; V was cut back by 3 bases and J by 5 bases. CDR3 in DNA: TGTGCCAGCAGCTTGGGGACTAGCTCTAACGAGCAGTACTTC. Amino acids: CASSLGTSSNEQYF. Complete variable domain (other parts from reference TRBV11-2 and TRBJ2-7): EAGVAQSPRYKIIEKRQSVAFWCNPISGHATLYWYQQILGQGPKLLIQFQNNGVVDDSQLPKDRFSAERLKGVDSTLKIQPAKLEDSAVYLCASSLGTSSNEQYFGPGTRLTVT.

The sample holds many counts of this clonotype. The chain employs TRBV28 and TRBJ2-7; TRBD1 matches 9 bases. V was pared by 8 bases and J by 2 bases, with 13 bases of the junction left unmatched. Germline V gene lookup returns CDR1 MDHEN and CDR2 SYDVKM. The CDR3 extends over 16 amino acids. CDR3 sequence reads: CASYQLGGQGTYEQYF. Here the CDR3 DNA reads TGTGCCAGCTACCAATTGGGGGGACAGGGAACCTACGAGCAGTACTTC.

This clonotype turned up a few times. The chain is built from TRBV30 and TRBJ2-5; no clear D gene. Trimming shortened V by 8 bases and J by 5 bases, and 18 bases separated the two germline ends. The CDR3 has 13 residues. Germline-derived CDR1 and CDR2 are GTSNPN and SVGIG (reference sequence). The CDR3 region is CASSRTLGETQYF. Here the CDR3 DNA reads TGTGCCAGTAGTCGGACCTTGGGGGAGACCCAGTACTTC.

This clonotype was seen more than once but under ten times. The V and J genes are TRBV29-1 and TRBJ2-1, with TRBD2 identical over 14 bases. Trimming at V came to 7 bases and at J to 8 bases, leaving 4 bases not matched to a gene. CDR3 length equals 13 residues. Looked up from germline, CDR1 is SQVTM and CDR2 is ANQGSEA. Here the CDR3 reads CSDRLAGGHEQFF. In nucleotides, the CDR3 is TGCAGCGATAGACTAGCGGGAGGGCATGAGCAGTTCTTC.

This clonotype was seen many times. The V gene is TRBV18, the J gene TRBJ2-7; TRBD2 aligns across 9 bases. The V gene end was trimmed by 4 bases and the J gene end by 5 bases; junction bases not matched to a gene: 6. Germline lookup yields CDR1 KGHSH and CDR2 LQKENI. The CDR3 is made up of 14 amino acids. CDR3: CASSRREGLHEQYF. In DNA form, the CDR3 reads TGTGCCAGCTCACGGCGGGAGGGCCTCCACGAGCAGTACTTC.

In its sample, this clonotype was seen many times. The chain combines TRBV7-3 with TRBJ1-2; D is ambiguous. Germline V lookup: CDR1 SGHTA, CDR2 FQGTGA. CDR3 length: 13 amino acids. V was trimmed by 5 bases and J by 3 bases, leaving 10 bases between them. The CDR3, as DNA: TGTGCCAGCAGCAGTGTGGCGGACTATGGCTACACCTTC. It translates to CASSSVADYGYTF.

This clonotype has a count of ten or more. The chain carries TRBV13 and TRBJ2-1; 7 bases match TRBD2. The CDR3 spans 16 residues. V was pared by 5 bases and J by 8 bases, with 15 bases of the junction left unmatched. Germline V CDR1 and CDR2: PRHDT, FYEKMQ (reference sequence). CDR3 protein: CASSTKRDHTRDEQFF. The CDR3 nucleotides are TGTGCCAGCAGCACGAAGCGGGATCACACTCGGGATGAGCAGTTCTTC.

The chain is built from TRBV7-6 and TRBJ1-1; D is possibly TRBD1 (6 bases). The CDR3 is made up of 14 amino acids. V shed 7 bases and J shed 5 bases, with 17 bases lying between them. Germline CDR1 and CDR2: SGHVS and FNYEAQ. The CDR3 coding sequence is TGTGCCAGCACCCCCGGGGGCGGCGGGACTGAAGCTTTCTTT. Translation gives CASTPGGGGTEAFF. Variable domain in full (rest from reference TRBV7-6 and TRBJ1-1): GAGVSQSPRYKVTKRGQDVALRCDPISGHVSLYWYRQALGQGPEFLTYFNYEAQQDKSGLPNDRFSAERPEGSISTLTIQRTEQRDSAMYRCASTPGGGGTEAFFGQGTRLTVV.

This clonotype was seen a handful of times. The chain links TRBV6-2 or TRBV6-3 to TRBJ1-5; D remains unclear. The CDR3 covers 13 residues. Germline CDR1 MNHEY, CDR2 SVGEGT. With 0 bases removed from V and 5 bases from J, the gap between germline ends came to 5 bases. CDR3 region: CASSYSGYQPQHF. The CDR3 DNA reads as TGTGCCAGCAGTTACTCTGGGTATCAGCCCCAGCATTTT.

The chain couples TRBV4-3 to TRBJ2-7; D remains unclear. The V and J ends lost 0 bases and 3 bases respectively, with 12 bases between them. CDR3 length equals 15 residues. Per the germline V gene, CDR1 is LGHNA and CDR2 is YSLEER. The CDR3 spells CASSQEGGPNYEQYF. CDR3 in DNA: TGCGCCAGCAGCCAAGAGGGCGGCCCTAACTACGAGCAGTACTTC.

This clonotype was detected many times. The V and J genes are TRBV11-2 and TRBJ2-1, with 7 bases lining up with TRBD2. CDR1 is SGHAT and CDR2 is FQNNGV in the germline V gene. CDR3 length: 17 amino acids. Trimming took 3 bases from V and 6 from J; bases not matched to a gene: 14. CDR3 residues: CASSFLRGRGSSNEQFF. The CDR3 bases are TGTGCCAGCAGCTTCCTCCGAGGGAGGGGAAGCTCCAATGAGCAGTTCTTC.